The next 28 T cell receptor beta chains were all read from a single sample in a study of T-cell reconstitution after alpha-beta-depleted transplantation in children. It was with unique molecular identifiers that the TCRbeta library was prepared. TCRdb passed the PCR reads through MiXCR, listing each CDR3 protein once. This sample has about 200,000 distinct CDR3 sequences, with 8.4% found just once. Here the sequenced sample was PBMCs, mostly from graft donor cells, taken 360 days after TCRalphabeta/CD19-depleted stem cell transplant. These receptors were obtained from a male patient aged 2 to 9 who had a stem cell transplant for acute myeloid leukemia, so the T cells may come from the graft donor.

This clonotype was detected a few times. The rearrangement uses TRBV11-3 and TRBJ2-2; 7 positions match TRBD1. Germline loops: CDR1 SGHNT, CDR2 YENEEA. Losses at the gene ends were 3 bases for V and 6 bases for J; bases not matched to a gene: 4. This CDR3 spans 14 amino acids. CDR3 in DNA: TGTGCCAGCAGCTTGGCAGGGGGATCCGGGGAGCTGTTTTTT. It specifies CASSLAGGSGELFF.

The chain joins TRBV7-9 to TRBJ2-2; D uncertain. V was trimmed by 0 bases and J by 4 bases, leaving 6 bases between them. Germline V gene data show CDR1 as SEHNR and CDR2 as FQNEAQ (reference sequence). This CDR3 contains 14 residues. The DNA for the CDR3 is TGTGCCAGCAGCTTAGCGACGGCCACCGGGGAGCTGTTTTTT. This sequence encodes CASSLATATGELFF.

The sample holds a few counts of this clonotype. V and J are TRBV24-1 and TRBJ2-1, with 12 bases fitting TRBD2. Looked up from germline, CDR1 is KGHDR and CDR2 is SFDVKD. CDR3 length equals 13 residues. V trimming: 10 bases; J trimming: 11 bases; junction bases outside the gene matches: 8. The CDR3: CATGLAGLPQQFF. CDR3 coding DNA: TGTGCCACGGGACTAGCGGGTCTCCCCCAGCAGTTCTTC.

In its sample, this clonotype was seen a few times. The CDR3 DNA sequence: TGCAGTGCTAGATGGGGGAATTCCTACAATGAGCAGTTCTTC. It yields the protein CSARWGNSYNEQFF. This chain links TRBV20-1 with TRBJ2-1; tentatively, D is TRBD1 or TRBD2 (5 bases each). Germline V gene lookup returns CDR1 DFQATT and CDR2 SNEGSKA (reference sequence). Trimming pared 2 bases from V and 1 base from J, leaving 9 bases between. This CDR3 region has 14 residues.

Written as DNA, the CDR3 is TGCAGTGCTATCCGTCGACAGTTGAACACTGAAGCTTTCTTT. It is translated as CSAIRRQLNTEAFF. The J gene is TRBJ1-1, the V gene TRBV20-1, with D maybe TRBD1 (5 bases). In germline, CDR1 is DFQATT, CDR2 SNEGSKA (reference sequence). Trimming took 4 bases from V and 0 from J, leaving 12 bases between them. The CDR3 runs to 14 residues.

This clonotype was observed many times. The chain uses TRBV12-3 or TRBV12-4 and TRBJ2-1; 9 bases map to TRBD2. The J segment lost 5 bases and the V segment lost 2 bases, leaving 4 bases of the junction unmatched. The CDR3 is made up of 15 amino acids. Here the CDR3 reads CASSLWREGNNEQFF. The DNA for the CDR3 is TGTGCCAGCAGTTTATGGCGGGAGGGCAACAATGAGCAGTTCTTC.

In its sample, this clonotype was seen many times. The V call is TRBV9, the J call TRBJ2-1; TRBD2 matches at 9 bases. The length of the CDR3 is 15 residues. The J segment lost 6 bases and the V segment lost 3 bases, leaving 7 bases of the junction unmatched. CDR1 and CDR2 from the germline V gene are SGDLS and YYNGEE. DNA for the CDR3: TGTGCCAGCAGCGCCAGCGGGGGGTATTCCAATGAGCAGTTCTTC. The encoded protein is CASSASGGYSNEQFF.

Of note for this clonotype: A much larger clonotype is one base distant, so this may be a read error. The CDR3 is CSAKQRPNQKLFF. The DNA for the CDR3 is TGCAGTGCTAAACAGAGACCTAATCAAAAACTGTTTTTT. The chain uses TRBV20-1 and TRBJ1-4; no clear D. The CDR3 is 13 amino acids. The V gene's germline CDR1 is DFQATT and CDR2 SNEGSKA (reference sequence).

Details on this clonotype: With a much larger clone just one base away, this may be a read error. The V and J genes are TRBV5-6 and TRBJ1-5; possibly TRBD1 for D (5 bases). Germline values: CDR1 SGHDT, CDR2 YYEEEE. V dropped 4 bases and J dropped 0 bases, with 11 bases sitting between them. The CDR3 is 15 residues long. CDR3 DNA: TGTGCCAGCAGCGTGGATGGGGGTAGCAATCAGCCCCAGCATTTT. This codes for CASSVDGGSNQPQHF.

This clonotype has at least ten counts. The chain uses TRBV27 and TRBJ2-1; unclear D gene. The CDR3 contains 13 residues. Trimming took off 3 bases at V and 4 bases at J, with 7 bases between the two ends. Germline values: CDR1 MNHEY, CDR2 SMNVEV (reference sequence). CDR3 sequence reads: CASSFEAYNEQFF. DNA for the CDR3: TGTGCCAGCAGTTTTGAGGCTTACAATGAGCAGTTCTTC.

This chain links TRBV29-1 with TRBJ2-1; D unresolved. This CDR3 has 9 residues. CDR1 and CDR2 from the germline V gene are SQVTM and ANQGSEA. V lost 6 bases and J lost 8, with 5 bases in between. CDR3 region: CSVGYEQFF. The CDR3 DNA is TGCAGCGTCGGCTATGAGCAGTTCTTC.

CDR3 sequence (DNA): TGTGCCAGCAGCCAAGGCGAGGCCTATAGCAATCAGCCCCAGCATTTT. Protein: CASSQGEAYSNQPQHF. V and J are TRBV4-2 and TRBJ1-5, with D hard to call. The germline gives CDR1 LGHNA, CDR2 YNFKEQ. Between the trimmed V and J ends, which lost 1 base and 0 bases, there was a span of 10 bases. The CDR3 has 16 amino acids.

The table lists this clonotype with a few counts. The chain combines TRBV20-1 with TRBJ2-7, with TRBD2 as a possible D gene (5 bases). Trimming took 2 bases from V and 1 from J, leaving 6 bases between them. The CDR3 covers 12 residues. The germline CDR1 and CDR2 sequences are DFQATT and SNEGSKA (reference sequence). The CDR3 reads CSARWESYEQYF. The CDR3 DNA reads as TGCAGTGCTAGATGGGAGTCCTACGAGCAGTACTTC.

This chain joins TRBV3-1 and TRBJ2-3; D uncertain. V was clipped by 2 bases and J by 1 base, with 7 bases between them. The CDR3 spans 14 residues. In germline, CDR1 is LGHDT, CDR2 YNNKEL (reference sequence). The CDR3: CASSQYGGTDTQYF. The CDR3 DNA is TGTGCCAGCAGCCAATATGGGGGCACAGATACGCAGTATTTT.

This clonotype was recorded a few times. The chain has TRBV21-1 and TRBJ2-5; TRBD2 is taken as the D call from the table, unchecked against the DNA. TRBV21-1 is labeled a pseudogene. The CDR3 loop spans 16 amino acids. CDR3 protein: CASSNHLAGAQETQYF. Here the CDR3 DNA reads TGTGCCAGCAGCAACCACCTAGCGGGGGCGCAAGAGACCCAGTACTTC.

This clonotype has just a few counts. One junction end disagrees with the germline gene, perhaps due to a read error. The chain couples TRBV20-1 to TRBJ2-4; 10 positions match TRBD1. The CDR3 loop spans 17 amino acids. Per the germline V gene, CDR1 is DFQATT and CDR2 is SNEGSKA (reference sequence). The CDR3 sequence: CCARVGTGVVAKNIQYF. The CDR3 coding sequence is TGCTGTGCTAGAGTAGGGACAGGGGTGGTAGCCAAAAACATTCAGTACTTC.

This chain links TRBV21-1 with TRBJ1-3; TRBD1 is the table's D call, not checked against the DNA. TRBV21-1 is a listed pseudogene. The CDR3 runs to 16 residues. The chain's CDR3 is CASSKTGGKTGNTIYF. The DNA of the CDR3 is TGTGCCAGCAGCAAAACAGGGGGAAAAACGGGAAACACCATATATTTT.

The CDR3 DNA reads as TGTGCCAGCTCACCCCCCGGGACAGGGGTCGCAGATACGCAGTATTTT. It encodes CASSPPGTGVADTQYF. This chain joins TRBV18 and TRBJ2-3; TRBD1 agrees at 10 bases. Germline loops: CDR1 KGHSH, CDR2 LQKENI. The V gene end was trimmed by 3 bases and the J gene end by 4 bases; junction bases not matched to a gene: 7. There are 16 residues in the CDR3.

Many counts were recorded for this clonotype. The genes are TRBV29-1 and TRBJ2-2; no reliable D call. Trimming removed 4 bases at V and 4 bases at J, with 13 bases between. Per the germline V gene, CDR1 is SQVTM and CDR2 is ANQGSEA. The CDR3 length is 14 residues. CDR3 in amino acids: CSVVVTPSTGELFF. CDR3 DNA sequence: TGCAGCGTTGTGGTCACCCCCTCCACCGGGGAGCTGTTTTTT.

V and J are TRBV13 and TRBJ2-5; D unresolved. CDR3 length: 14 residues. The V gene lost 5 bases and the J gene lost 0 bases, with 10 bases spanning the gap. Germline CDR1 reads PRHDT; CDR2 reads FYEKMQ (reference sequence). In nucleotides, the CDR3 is TGTGCCAGCAGCCGGATAGAGTACCAAGAGACCCAGTACTTC. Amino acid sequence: CASSRIEYQETQYF.

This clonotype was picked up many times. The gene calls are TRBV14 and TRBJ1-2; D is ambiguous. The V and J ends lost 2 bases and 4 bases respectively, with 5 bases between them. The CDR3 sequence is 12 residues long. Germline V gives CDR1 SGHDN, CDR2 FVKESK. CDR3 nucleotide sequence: TGTGCCAGCAGCCAAACGACCTATGGCTACACCTTC. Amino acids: CASSQTTYGYTF.

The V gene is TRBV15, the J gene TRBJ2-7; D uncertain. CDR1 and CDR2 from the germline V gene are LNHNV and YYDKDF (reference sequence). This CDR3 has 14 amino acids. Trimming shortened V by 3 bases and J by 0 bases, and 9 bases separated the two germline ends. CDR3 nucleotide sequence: TGTGCCACCAGCAGGGGCATTAGCTCCTACGAGCAGTACGTC. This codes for CATSRGISSYEQYV.

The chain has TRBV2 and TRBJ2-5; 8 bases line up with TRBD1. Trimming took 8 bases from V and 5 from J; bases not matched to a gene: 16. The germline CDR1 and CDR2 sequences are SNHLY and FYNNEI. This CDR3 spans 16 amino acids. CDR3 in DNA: TGTGCCAGCTCCCCGGACAGGGTAGGCGGGGCGGAGACCCAGTACTTC. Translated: CASSPDRVGGAETQYF.

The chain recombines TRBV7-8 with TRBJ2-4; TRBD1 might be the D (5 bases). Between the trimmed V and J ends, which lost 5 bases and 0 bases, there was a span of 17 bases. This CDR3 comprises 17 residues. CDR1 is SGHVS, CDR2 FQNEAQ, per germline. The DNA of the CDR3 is TGTGCCAGCAGCCTAGTAACAGGCGCTATAGCCAAAAACATTCAGTACTTC. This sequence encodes CASSLVTGAIAKNIQYF.

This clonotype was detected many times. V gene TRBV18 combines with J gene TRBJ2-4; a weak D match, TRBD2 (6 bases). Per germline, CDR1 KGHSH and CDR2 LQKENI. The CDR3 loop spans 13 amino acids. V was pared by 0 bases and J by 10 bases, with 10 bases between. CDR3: CASSPPGGRIQYF. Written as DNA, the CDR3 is TGTGCCAGCTCACCACCGGGGGGAAGAATTCAGTACTTC.

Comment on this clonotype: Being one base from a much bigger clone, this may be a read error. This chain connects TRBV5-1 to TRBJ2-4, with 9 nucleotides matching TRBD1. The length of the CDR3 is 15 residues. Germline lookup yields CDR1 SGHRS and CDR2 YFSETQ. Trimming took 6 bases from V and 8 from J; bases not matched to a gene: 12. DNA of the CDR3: TGCGCCAGCATCGCGCCGGGACAGGGCAAGGACATTCAGTACTTC. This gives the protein CASIAPGQGKDIQYF.

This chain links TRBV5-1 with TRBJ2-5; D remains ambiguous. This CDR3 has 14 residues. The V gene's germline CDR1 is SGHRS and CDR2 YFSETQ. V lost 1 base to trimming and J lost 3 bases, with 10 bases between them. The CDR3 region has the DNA TGCGCCAGCAGCTTGCAGAATTACAAAGAGACCCAGTACTTC. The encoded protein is CASSLQNYKETQYF.

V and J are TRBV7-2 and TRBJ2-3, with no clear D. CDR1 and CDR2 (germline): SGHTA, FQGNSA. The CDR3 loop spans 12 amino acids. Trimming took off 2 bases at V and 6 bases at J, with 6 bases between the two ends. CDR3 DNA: TGTGCCAGCAGCTTAAGCTGGGATACGCAGTATTTT. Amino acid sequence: CASSLSWDTQYF.